This record concerns one T cell receptor (beta chain) sequence. Its target is not known. Generated by immunoSEQ multiplex PCR, the TCRdb table keeps only in-frame clones and is missing some. Among some 25,000 clones, roughly 88% were seen once, and the ten largest hold around 9.9%. These data originate in a study of T cells in localized non-small cell lung cancer. Regarding the study as a whole: A median approximately 57 of the top 100 tumor clones appeared in adjacent lung. Sequencing was restricted to one tumor region; therefore, heterogeneity remains possible. There was an association of higher blood T cell density with longer overall survival.

V was trimmed by 4 bases and J by 5 bases, leaving 15 bases between them. Germline CDR1 SEHNR, CDR2 FQNEAQ (reference sequence). This CDR3 spans 15 amino acids. The sequenced sample was peripheral blood mononuclear cells, obtained before any cancer treatment. The sequence came from a woman between 35 and 70 years old with stage III lung adenocarcinoma. The J gene is TRBJ2-1, the V gene TRBV7-9; D is tentatively TRBD1 or TRBD2 (5 bases each). In DNA form, the CDR3 reads TGTGCCAGCAGCTCATCCGGGACCCAACACAATGAGCAGTTCTTC. Translated: CASSSSGTQHNEQFF.